The rows below give T cell receptor beta chains drawn from one sample of a study of CD4+ T cells in melanoma. Sequenced by immunoSEQ multiplex PCR; TCRdb stores in-frame clones only, minus some. The sample yields some 13,000 clones, 68% seen once. Sequencing input: cells from a culture (not recorded whether cultured in vitro). The receptor source for this set is a human donor with melanoma. The CDR3 runs from the conserved cysteine through the conserved F or W. A D gene is named only where the DNA matches it firmly. Not every row has a clone size; where given, it reads once, few, many or a size class.

D gene	J gene	clone size	V gene	CDR3 protein	CDR3 DNA
NA	TRBJ2-2	NA	TRBV27	CASSPLTGVATGELFF	TGTGCCAGCAGTCCCCTGACGGGGGTCGCTACCGGGGAGCTGTTTTTT
TRBD1	TRBJ1-2	NA	TRBV14	CASNPGTGLGYTF	TGTGCCAGCAACCCCGGGACAGGGCTCGGCTACACCTTC
NA	TRBJ2-1	NA	TRBV7-6	CASSLISYIPSDEQFF	TGTGCCAGCAGCTTAATCAGCTACATTCCCTCCGATGAGCAGTTCTTC
NA	TRBJ2-7	NA	TRBV6-1	CASSRPGGSYEQYF	TGTGCCAGCAGCCGACCCGGGGGCTCCTACGAGCAGTACTTC
NA	TRBJ1-2	NA	TRBV6-6	CASSLQSGGGYTF	TGTGCCAGCAGTTTACAGTCTGGAGGGGGCTACACCTTC
TRBD2	TRBJ2-5	once	TRBV5-1	CASSLTSGGTQETQYF	TGCGCCAGCAGCTTGACTAGCGGGGGAACTCAAGAGACCCAGTACTTC
NA	TRBJ1-2	NA	TRBV7-9	CASRGLDYGYTF	TGTGCCAGCAGGGGGCTGGACTATGGCTACACCTTC
NA	TRBJ1-2	once	TRBV5-5	CASSLASGVYGYTF	TGTGCCAGCAGCTTGGCCAGCGGGGTCTATGGCTACACCTTC
NA	TRBJ1-1	NA	TRBV6-1	CASNYRENTEAFF	TGTGCCAGCAATTACAGGGAAAACACTGAAGCTTTCTTT
NA	TRBJ2-1	NA	TRBV9	CASSLRPNYNEQFF	TGTGCCAGCAGCCTCAGGCCTAACTACAATGAGCAGTTCTTC
NA	TRBJ2-4	NA	TRBV4-2	CASSQAAGLAKNIQYF	TGTGCCAGCAGCCAAGCCGCGGGTTTAGCCAAAAACATTCAGTACTTC
TRBD1	TRBJ2-2	NA	TRBV6-4	CASQDRGNGTGELFF	TGTGCCAGCCAGGACAGGGGGAATGGCACCGGGGAGCTGTTTTTT
NA	TRBJ2-6	NA	TRBV5-1	CASTQTLAGLPSGANVLTF	TGCGCCAGCACACAAACCCTTGCGGGATTGCCCTCTGGGGCCAACGTCCTGACTTTC
TRBD2	TRBJ2-3	NA	TRBV19	CASRLREVAGGADTQYF	TGTGCCAGTAGGCTCCGGGAGGTAGCGGGGGGTGCAGATACGCAGTATTTT
NA	TRBJ1-2	NA	TRBV4-1	CASSQDLGSWAQHRGYTF	TGCGCCAGCAGCCAAGATTTAGGGTCCTGGGCCCAACATCGTGGCTACACCTTC
NA	TRBJ1-1	few	TRBV7-9	CASSLATTVEAFF	TGTGCCAGCAGCTTAGCGACCACCGTTGAAGCTTTCTTT
NA	TRBJ2-7	NA	TRBV11-3	CASRIWTIEQYF	TGTGCCAGCAGGATTTGGACAATCGAGCAGTACTTC
TRBD1	TRBJ1-4	NA	TRBV10-2	CASSELPGQGQEKLFF	TGCGCCAGCAGCGAGCTACCGGGACAGGGACAGGAAAAACTGTTTTTT
NA	TRBJ2-7	few	TRBV2	CASRYDSSSYEQYF	TGTGCCAGCAGGTATGACAGTAGCTCCTACGAGCAGTACTTC
TRBD1	TRBJ1-2	NA	TRBV5-5	CASSLAMGTEYGYTF	TGTGCCAGCAGCTTGGCCATGGGGACAGAGTATGGCTACACCTTC
NA	TRBJ1-1	once	TRBV19	CASRNWALNTEAFF	TGTGCCAGTCGAAATTGGGCCCTGAACACTGAAGCTTTCTTT
NA	TRBJ1-1	NA	TRBV6-6	CASSRPSRGNTEAFF	TGTGCCAGCAGCCGTCCGTCTCGGGGGAACACTGAAGCTTTCTTT
NA	TRBJ1-6	NA	TRBV11-2	CASSLSYRNYNSPLHF	TGTGCCAGCAGCTTATCGTACAGGAACTATAATTCACCCCTCCACTTT
NA	TRBJ2-1	NA	TRBV4-1	CASSPLNSGPEQFF	TGCGCCAGCAGCCCCCTTAATTCCGGGCCTGAGCAGTTCTTC
NA	TRBJ2-2	NA	TRBV6-5	CASSYFRAPNGELFF	TGTGCCAGCAGTTACTTTCGAGCTCCCAACGGGGAGCTGTTTTTT
NA	TRBJ2-3	NA	TRBV15	CATSRGLQLQDTQYF	TGTGCCACCAGCAGAGGACTGCAACTACAGGATACGCAGTATTTT
NA	TRBJ1-2	NA	TRBV7-2	CASSPESRGKLILRGYTF	TGTGCCAGCAGCCCAGAGAGCAGGGGCAAGCTCATTCTTCGGGGCTACACCTTC
TRBD1	TRBJ1-2	NA	TRBV5-5	CASSLGSGTGTNYGYTF	TGTGCCAGCAGCTTGGGCTCGGGGACAGGGACTAACTATGGCTACACCTTC
NA	TRBJ1-1	NA	TRBV2	CASRLTGNTEAFF	TGTGCCAGCAGATTGACGGGGAACACTGAAGCTTTCTTT
TRBD1	TRBJ1-3	NA	TRBV5-4	CASRRQGPGNTIYF	TGTGCCAGCAGAAGACAGGGTCCAGGAAACACCATATATTTT
NA	TRBJ1-5	NA	TRBV7-9	CAGGAGNQPQHF	TGTGCCGGGGGGGCGGGGAATCAGCCCCAGCATTTT
TRBD2	TRBJ2-3	NA	TRBV7-2	CASSLVPLGLAGVTDTQYF	TGTGCCAGCAGCTTAGTCCCCCTTGGGCTAGCGGGGGTCACAGATACGCAGTATTTT
NA	TRBJ1-5	NA	TRBV4-1	CASSQRTDLDNQPQHF	TGCGCCAGCAGCCAACGGACAGATCTGGACAATCAGCCCCAGCATTTT
TRBD1	TRBJ1-1	NA	TRBV5-1	CASSLASGQVSTEAFF	TGCGCCAGCAGCTTGGCCTCGGGACAGGTATCCACTGAAGCTTTCTTT
NA	TRBJ2-7	few	TRBV5-4	CASSQWTRYEQYF	TGTGCCAGCAGCCAGTGGACACGCTACGAGCAGTACTTC
TRBD2	TRBJ2-7	NA	TRBV5-5	CASSLPSGDTYEQYF	TGTGCCAGCAGCTTGCCTAGCGGGGATACCTACGAGCAGTACTTC
NA	TRBJ2-7	NA	TRBV7-2	CASSLNPGTRYEQYF	TGTGCCAGCAGCTTAAACCCCGGGACTCGATACGAGCAGTACTTC
NA	TRBJ2-3	NA	TRBV11-2	CASSLSRRDTQYF	TGTGCCAGCAGCTTGTCCCGGCGAGATACGCAGTATTTT
NA	TRBJ2-2	few	TRBV2	CASRVGSNTGELFF	TGTGCCAGCCGTGTGGGGAGCAACACCGGGGAGCTGTTTTTT
NA	TRBJ2-3	NA	TRBV30	CAWATENTDTQYF	TGTGCCTGGGCAACAGAGAACACAGATACGCAGTATTTT
TRBD2	TRBJ2-3	NA	TRBV7-2	CASSLRRGGTTDTQYF	TGTGCCAGCAGCTTAAGGCGGGGAGGGACCACAGATACGCAGTATTTT
TRBD1	TRBJ2-7	medium-sized	TRBV29-1	CSAGTGQGNEQYF	TGCAGCGCCGGCACGGGACAGGGGAACGAGCAGTACTTC
NA	TRBJ2-2	NA	TRBV13	CASTNKGQNTGELFF	TGTGCCAGCACCAACAAGGGACAAAACACCGGGGAGCTGTTTTTT
TRBD1	TRBJ2-2	NA	TRBV19	CATKRDRATGELFF	TGTGCCACCAAAAGGGACAGGGCCACCGGGGAGCTGTTTTTT
NA	TRBJ1-1	NA	TRBV5-1	CASSLFDKNTEAFF	TGCGCCAGCAGCTTGTTCGACAAGAACACTGAAGCTTTCTTT
NA	TRBJ1-5	NA	TRBV2	CASGRGLSNQPQHF	TGTGCCAGCGGCAGGGGCTTGAGCAATCAGCCCCAGCATTTT
TRBD1	TRBJ2-1	NA	TRBV5-1	CASSSTGGASSYNEQFF	TGCGCCAGCAGCTCTACAGGGGGCGCCAGCTCCTACAATGAGCAGTTCTTC
TRBD1	TRBJ1-5	NA	TRBV2	CASSGQGAFQPQHF	TGTGCCAGCAGTGGACAGGGGGCTTTTCAGCCCCAGCATTTT
NA	TRBJ2-3	NA	TRBV29-1	CSAGLRGGDTQYF	TGCAGCGCAGGACTCAGGGGGGGCGATACGCAGTATTTT
NA	TRBJ1-2	NA	TRBV6-1	CASSIEQVSGYTF	TGTGCCAGCAGTATAGAGCAAGTGTCCGGCTACACCTTC
NA	TRBJ1-1	few	TRBV28	CASSSVPGRTEAFF	TGTGCCAGCAGTTCTGTTCCAGGGCGCACTGAAGCTTTCTTT
NA	TRBJ1-2	NA	TRBV19	CASSPRQILYGYTF	TGTGCCAGTAGTCCACGACAGATCCTCTATGGCTACACCTTC